This TCR beta chain was documented in a study of metastatic and nonmetastatic thyroid tumors. Study-level background: Repertoire data that came from the blood and tumor or nodule tissue of malignant and benign thyroid patients were compared.

CDR1 and CDR2 (germline): MDHEN, SYDVKM. The CDR3 covers 19 residues. V lost 5 bases and J lost 9; bases outside the gene matches: 19. Overall study findings and caveats: Within blood and tumor, benign nodules reportedly had significantly lower TCR beta diversity than malignant thyroid tumors did.

In the original analysis: Using the CDR3 differences seen across clinicopathological groups, the authors built a distant-metastasis classifier for papillary thyroid cancer, which was meant to discriminate distant-metastatic patients. TCRdb reanalyzed the PCR reads with MiXCR. These V and J calls derive from TCRdb rather than the authors' analysis. The sample holds about 93,000 clones; approximately 11% are singletons and the top ten take approximately 10%. Every patient underwent thyroid surgery untreated. This clone was observed many times. As yet, its antigen is unknown. Sequenced material: blood. The sequence derives from a female donor with papillary thyroid cancer or a benign thyroid nodule (not recorded which). Some clones in this sample may be carry-over from other donors' samples. The chain carries TRBV28 and TRBJ2-1; 13 bases align to TRBD2. In DNA, the CDR3 is TGTGCCAGCAGTCCGTACGGATTGTGGACTAGCGGGAGCGTCGGTGAGCAGTTCTTC. Translation gives CASSPYGLWTSGSVGEQFF.